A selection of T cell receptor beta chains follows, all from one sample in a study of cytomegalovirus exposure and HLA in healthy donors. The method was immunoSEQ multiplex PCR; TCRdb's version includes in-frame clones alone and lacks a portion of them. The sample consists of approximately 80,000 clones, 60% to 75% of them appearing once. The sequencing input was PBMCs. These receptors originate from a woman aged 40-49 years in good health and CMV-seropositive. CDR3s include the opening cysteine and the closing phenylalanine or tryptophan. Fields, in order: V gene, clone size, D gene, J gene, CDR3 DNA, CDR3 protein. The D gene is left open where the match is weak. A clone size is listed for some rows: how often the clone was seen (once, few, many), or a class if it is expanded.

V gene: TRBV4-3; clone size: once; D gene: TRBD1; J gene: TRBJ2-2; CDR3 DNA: TGCGCCAGCAGCCAAGTCAGACAGGGTAGCTACCCGGGGGAGCTGTTTTTT; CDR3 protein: CASSQVRQGSYPGELFF
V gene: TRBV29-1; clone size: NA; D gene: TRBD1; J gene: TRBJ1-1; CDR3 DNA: TGCAGCGTGAGGACAGACAGGGCCAACACTGAAGCTTTCTTT; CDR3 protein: CSVRTDRANTEAFF
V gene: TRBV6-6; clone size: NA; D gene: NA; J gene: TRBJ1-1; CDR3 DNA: TGTGCCAGCAGTTACCTGACAGTTAACACTGAAGCTTTCTTT; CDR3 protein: CASSYLTVNTEAFF
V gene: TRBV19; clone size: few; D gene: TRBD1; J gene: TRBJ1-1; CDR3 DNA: TGTGCCAGTAGTCCCCAGACAGGGCGGAACACTGAAGCTTTCTTT; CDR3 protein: CASSPQTGRNTEAFF
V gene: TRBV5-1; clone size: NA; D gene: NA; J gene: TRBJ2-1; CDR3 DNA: TGCGCCAGCAGCTTGGTTGCGGGGAAATCCAATGAGCAGTTCTTC; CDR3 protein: CASSLVAGKSNEQFF
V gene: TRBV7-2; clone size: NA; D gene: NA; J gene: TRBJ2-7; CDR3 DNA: TGTGCCAGCAGCTACAGGGGACTCTACGAGCAGTACTTC; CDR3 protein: CASSYRGLYEQYF
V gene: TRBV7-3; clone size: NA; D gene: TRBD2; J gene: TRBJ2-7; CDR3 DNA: TGTGCCAGCAGCTTAACGCCTAGCGGGGGGTACGAGCAGTACTTC; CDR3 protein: CASSLTPSGGYEQYF
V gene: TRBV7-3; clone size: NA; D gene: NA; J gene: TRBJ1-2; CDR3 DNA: TGTGCCAGCAGCTTAAACGGGGTTGGCTACACCTTC; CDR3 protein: CASSLNGVGYTF
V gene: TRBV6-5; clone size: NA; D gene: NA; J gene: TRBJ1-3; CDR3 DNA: TGTGCCAGCAGTTATTTTTCAACAGGAACTGGAAACACCATATATTTT; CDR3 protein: CASSYFSTGTGNTIYF
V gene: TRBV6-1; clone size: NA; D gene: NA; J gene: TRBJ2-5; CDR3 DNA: TGTGCCAGCAGTTCAACAGGGTTCGGAGAGACCCAGTACTTC; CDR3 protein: CASSSTGFGETQYF
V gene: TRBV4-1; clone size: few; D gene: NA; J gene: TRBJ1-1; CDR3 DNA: TGCGCCAGCAGCCCTAGACAGGTGATGAACACTGAAGCTTTCTTT; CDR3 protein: CASSPRQVMNTEAFF
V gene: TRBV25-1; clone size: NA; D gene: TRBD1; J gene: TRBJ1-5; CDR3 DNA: TGTGCCAGCAGTGGACAGGGATTGCGACAGCCCCAGCATTTT; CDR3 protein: CASSGQGLRQPQHF
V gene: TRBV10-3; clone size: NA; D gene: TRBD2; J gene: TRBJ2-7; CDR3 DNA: TGTGCCATCAGTGTAGTGACTAGCGGGAGTAACGAGCAGTACTTC; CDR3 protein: CAISVVTSGSNEQYF
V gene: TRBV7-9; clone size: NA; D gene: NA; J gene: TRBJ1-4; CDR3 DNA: TGTGCCAGCAGCTTTGGACAGCAAAAACTGTTTTTT; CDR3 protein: CASSFGQQKLFF
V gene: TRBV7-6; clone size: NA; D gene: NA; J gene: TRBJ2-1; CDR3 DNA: TGTGCCAGCAGCCCACCGGGACTGGGGATGGGGAATGAGCAGTTCTTC; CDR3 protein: CASSPPGLGMGNEQFF
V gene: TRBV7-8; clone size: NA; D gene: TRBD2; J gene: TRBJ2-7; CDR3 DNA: TGTGCCAGCAGCTTAGCCAGGCGGGAGGGCGAGCAGTACTTC; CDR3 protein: CASSLARREGEQYF
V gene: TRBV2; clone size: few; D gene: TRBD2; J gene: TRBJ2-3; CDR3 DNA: TGTGCCAGCAGTTCATTTAGCGGGAGAGGCGTGGATACGCAGTATTTT; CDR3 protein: CASSSFSGRGVDTQYF
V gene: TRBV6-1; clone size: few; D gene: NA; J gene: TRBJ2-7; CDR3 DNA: TGTGCCAGCAGTGCGGGATTTAGCGGAACCTACGAGCAGTACTTC; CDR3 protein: CASSAGFSGTYEQYF
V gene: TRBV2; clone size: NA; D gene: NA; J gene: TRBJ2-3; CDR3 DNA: TGTGCCAGCAGGGGTGCCAGGGGAGATACGCAGTATTTT; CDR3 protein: CASRGARGDTQYF
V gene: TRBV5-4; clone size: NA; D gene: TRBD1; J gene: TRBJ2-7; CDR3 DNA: TGTGCCAGCAGCCAGGGACAGGGGGCGGGCGAGCAGTACTTC; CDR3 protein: CASSQGQGAGEQYF
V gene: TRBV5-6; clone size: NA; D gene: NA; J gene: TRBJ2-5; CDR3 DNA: TGTGCCAGCAGCATACCGACAGGTCAAGAGACCCAGTACTTC; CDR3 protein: CASSIPTGQETQYF
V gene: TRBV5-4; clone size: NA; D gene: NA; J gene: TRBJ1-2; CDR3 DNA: TGTGCCAGCAGCTTAAAGGGGGTGTCCTTGCGTGGCTACACCTTC; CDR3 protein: CASSLKGVSLRGYTF
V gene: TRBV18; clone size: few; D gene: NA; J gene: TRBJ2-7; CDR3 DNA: TGTGCCAGCTCATCACTAGCATTAGAGCAGTACTTC; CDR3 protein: CASSSLALEQYF
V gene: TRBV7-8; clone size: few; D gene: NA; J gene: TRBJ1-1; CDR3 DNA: TGTGCCAGCAGCTTGACTGCCGGGAACACTGAAGCTTTCTTT; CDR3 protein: CASSLTAGNTEAFF
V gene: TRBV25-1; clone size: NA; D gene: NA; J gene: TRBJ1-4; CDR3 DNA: TGTGCCAGCTTACCCCGGGGAAATGAAAAACTGTTTTTT; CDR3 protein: CASLPRGNEKLFF
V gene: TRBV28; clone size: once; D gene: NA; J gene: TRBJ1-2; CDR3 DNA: TGTGCCACCGTGGGGGGTCTCGTGGGCTACACCTTC; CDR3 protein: CATVGGLVGYTF
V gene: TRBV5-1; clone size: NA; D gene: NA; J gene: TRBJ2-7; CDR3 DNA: TGCGCCAGCAGCTTGGAAGGAGGGATCTCCTACGAGCAGTACTTC; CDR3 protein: CASSLEGGISYEQYF
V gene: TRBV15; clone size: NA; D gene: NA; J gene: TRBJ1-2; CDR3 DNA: TGTGCCACCAGCCCCCGTGCCGGGGGCTACACCTTC; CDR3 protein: CATSPRAGGYTF
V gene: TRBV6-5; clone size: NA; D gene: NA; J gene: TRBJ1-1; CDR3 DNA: TGTGCCAGCAGTTATAGTCGTAGATTGAACACTGAAGCTTTCTTT; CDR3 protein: CASSYSRRLNTEAFF
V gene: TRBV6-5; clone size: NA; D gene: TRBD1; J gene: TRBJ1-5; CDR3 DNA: TGTGCCAGCAGTTACTCGGCAGGGGGCATGCAGCCCCAGCATTTT; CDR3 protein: CASSYSAGGMQPQHF
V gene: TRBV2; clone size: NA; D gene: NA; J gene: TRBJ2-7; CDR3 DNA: TGTGCCAGCAGTGTCGAGCGGGCGGGGGCCCCCTACGAGCAGTACTTC; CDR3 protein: CASSVERAGAPYEQYF
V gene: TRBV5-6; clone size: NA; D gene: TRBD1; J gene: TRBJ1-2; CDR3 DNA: TGTGCCAGCAGCTTCTGGGGCCGGGACAGGGGGCTTGTAGGCTATGGCTACACCTTC; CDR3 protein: CASSFWGRDRGLVGYGYTF
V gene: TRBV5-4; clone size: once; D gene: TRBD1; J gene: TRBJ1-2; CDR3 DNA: TGTGCCAGCAGCAAAGGCGGGACAGACTATGGCTACACCTTC; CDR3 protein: CASSKGGTDYGYTF
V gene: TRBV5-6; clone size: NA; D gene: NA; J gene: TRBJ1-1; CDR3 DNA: TGTGCCAGCAGCTATACGAGTGAAGCTTTCTTT; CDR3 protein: CASSYTSEAFF
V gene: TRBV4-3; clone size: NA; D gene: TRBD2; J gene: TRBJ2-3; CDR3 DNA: TGCGCCAGCAGCCAAGTGAATGTGGTAGGACTAGCCGCGCAGTATTTT; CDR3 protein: CASSQVNVVGLAAQYF
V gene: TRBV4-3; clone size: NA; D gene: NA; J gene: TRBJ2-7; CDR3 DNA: TGCGCCAGCAGCCCAGACTCTACAGGGTACGAGCAGTACTTC; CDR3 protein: CASSPDSTGYEQYF
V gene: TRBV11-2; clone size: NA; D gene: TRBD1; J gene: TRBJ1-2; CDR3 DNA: TGTGCCAGCAGCTCCGGACAGGGGAACTATGGCTACACCTTC; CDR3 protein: CASSSGQGNYGYTF
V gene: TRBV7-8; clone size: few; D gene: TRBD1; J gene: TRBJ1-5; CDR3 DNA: TGTGCCAGCAGCGATACGGACAGGGGAAGCAATCAGCCCCAGCATTTT; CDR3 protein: CASSDTDRGSNQPQHF
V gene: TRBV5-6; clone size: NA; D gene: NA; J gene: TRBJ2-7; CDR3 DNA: TGTGCCAGCAGTCCCGGGACACTTACACACTACGAGCAGTACTTC; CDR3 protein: CASSPGTLTHYEQYF
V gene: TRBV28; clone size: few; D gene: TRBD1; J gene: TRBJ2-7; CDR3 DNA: TGTGCCAGCAGTTCACAGGGGTTGGGCTCCTACGAGCAGTACTTC; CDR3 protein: CASSSQGLGSYEQYF
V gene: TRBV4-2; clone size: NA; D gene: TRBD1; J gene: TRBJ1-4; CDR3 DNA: TGTGCCAGCAGCCAAGGGGGACAGGGGAATGAAAAACTGTTTTTT; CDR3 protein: CASSQGGQGNEKLFF